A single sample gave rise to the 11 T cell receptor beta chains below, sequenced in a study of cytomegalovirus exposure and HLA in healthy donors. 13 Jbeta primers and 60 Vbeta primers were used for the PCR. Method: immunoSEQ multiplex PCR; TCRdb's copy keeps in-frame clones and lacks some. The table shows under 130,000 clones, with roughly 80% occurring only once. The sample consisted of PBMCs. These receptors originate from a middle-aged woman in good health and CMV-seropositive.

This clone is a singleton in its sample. Written as DNA, the CDR3 is TGTGCCAGCAGCCAAGGGGCAGGGATGTTCTACGAGCAGTACTTC. Amino acids: CASSQGAGMFYEQYF. The chain joins TRBV4-2 to TRBJ2-7; D possibly corresponds to TRBD1 (5 bases). Looked up from germline, CDR1 is LGHNA and CDR2 is YNFKEQ. The CDR3 totals 15 residues. The V end was cut by 1 base, the J end by 3 bases, with 13 bases between.

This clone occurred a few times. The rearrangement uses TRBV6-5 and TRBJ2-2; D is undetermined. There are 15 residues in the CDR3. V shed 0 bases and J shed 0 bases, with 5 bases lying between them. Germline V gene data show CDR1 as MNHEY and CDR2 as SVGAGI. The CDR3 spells CASSYSSSNTGELFF. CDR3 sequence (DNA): TGTGCCAGCAGTTACTCGAGTTCGAACACCGGGGAGCTGTTTTTT.

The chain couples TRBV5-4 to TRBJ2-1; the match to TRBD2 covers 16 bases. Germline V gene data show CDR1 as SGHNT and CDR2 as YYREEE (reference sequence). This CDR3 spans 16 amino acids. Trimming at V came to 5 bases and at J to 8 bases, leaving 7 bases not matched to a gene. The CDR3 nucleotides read TGTGCCAGCAGGTCCGGGACTAGCGGGAGGGGCGATGAGCAGTTCTTC. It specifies CASRSGTSGRGDEQFF.

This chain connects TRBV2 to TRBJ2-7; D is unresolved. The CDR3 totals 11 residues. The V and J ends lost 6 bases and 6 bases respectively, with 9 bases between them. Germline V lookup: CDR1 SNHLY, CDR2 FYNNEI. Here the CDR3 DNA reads TGTGCCAGCAGATGGCTTGGCGAGCAGTACTTC. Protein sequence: CASRWLGEQYF.

The CDR3 DNA is TGCGCCAGCAGCTGGGACAGGGGGCGAGAAAAACTGTTTTTT. It yields the protein CASSWDRGREKLFF. The J gene is TRBJ1-4, the V gene TRBV5-1; TRBD1 agrees at 12 bases. The germline gives CDR1 SGHRS, CDR2 YFSETQ. V lost 3 bases and J lost 8; bases outside the gene matches: 2. CDR3 size: 14 residues.

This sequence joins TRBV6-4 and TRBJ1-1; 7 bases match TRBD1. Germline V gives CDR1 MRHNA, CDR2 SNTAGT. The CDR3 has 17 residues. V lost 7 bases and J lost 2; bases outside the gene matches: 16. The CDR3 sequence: CASKLNRGVSGNTEAFF. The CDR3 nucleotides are TGTGCCAGCAAACTAAACAGGGGAGTTTCAGGAAACACTGAAGCTTTCTTT.

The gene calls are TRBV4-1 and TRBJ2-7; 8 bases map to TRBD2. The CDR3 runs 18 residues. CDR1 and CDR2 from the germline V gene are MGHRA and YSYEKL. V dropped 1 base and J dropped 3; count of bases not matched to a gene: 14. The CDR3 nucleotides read TGCGCCAGCAGCCAAGGAACCAATAGAGCGGGGGCAGACTACGAGCAGTACTTC. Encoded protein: CASSQGTNRAGADYEQYF.

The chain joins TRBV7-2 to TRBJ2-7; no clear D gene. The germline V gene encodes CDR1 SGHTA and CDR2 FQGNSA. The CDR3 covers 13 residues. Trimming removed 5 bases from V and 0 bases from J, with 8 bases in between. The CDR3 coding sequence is TGTGCCAGCAGCCCCGACAACTCCTACGAGCAGTACTTC. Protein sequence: CASSPDNSYEQYF.

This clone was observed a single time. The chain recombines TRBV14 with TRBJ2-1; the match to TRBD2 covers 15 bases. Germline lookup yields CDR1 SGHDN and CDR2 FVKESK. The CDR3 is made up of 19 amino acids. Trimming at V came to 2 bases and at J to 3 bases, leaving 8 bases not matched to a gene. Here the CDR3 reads CASSQLGLAGGPFYNEQFF. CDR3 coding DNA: TGTGCCAGCAGCCAACTAGGACTAGCGGGAGGGCCATTCTACAATGAGCAGTTCTTC.

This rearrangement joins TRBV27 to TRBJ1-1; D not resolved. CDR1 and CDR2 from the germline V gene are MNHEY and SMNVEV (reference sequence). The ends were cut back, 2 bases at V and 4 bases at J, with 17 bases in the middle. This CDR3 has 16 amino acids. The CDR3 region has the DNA TGTGCCAGCAGTTTAAGATCCCGACAAAGTGGCACTGAAGCTTTCTTT. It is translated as CASSLRSRQSGTEAFF.

The CDR3 nucleotides are TGCAGTGCCGACAGGAACACTGAAGCTTTCTTT. This encodes CSADRNTEAFF. The gene calls are TRBV20-1 and TRBJ1-1; a weak D match, TRBD1 (5 bases). Trimming removed 6 bases from V and 1 base from J, with 6 bases in between. The CDR3 sequence is 11 residues long. Germline CDR1 is DFQATT and CDR2 is SNEGSKA (reference sequence).